Listed below are T cell receptor beta chains from one sample, sequenced in a study of T cell responses to AZD1222 COVID-19 vaccine. Clones were sequenced by immunoSEQ multiplex PCR, and TCRdb holds only the in-frame ones, with some missing. The sample holds around 110,000 clones, 70% to 90% seen once. Sequences were derived from peripheral blood, sampled on day 0 of MenACWY control vaccination. These receptor sequences come from an adult in good health. The CDR3 runs from the conserved cysteine through the conserved F or W. A D gene is named only where the DNA matches it firmly. Size is stated for part of the rows, as once, few or many counts, or as a class when the clone is expanded.

V	size	J	D	DNA	CDR3
TRBV10-3	-	TRBJ1-1	-	TGTGCCATCAGTGCTACAGAGACTGAAGCTTTCTTT	CAISATETEAFF
TRBV6-2/TRBV6-3	-	TRBJ2-1	TRBD1	TGTGCCAGCAGTTACCTTTCGGGACAGGGGGCTGGGAATGAGCAGTTCTTC	CASSYLSGQGAGNEQFF
TRBV9	-	TRBJ1-3	-	TGTGCCAGCAGCCGGAGGATGCAGCCTGGAAACACCATATATTTT	CASSRRMQPGNTIYF
TRBV2	once	TRBJ1-1	-	TGTGCCAGCATTCCCCCGCGGGGCACTGAAGCTTTCTTT	CASIPPRGTEAFF
TRBV24-1	-	TRBJ1-2	-	TGTGCCACCAGTGCCTTACAGGATCACTATGGCTACACCTTC	CATSALQDHYGYTF
TRBV27	-	TRBJ2-7	TRBD2	TGTGCCAGCAGTCTCGTTGGGGGGGGGAGCACCTACGAGCAGTACTTC	CASSLVGGGSTYEQYF
TRBV6-5	few	TRBJ1-1	TRBD1	TGTGCCAGCAGTCGGACAGGGTCGGTCACTGAAGCTTTCTTT	CASSRTGSVTEAFF
TRBV6-5	-	TRBJ1-1	TRBD1	TGTGCCAGCAGTTCCCGACAGGGGGCCATTGAAGCTTTCTTT	CASSSRQGAIEAFF
TRBV6-4	-	TRBJ2-6	-	TGTGCCAGCAGTGACAACTCTGGGGCCAACGTCCTGACTTTC	CASSDNSGANVLTF
TRBV19	-	TRBJ1-5	-	TGTGCCAGTACCAAGGACTCGAGGGGCAATCAGCCCCAGCATTTT	CASTKDSRGNQPQHF
TRBV19	-	TRBJ2-6	TRBD1	TGTGCCAGTATGGCCGGGACAGGCTCTGGGGCCAACGTCCTGACTTTC	CASMAGTGSGANVLTF
TRBV19	once	TRBJ1-5	TRBD1	TGTGCCAGTCGGACAGGGGTCAATCAGCCCCAGCATTTT	CASRTGVNQPQHF
TRBV19	-	TRBJ1-6	-	TGTGCCAGTAGTCCCCAGGGAACGGTTGGGTCACCCCTCCACTTT	CASSPQGTVGSPLHF
TRBV7-2	-	TRBJ2-5	-	TGTGCCAGCAGCTTACAGGGAATGCGGGAGACCCAGTACTTC	CASSLQGMRETQYF
TRBV10-2	-	TRBJ1-2	-	TGCGCCTCCAGGGACAACGCTAACTATGGCTACACCTTC	CASRDNANYGYTF
TRBV29-1	-	TRBJ2-3	TRBD2	TGCAGCGTTGTTTGGGCGAGCGGGGGCCCCCCAGATACGCAGTATTTT	CSVVWASGGPPDTQYF
TRBV19	-	TRBJ1-1	-	TGTGCCATCGCCCCTAAGTGGGGAGCTGAAGCTTTCTTT	CAIAPKWGAEAFF
TRBV19	-	TRBJ1-2	TRBD1	TGTGCCAGTAGTATGCAGGGGGCCTATGGCTACACCTTC	CASSMQGAYGYTF
TRBV6-1	-	TRBJ1-5	-	TGTGCCAGCAGTGAAAGGGGATCCTTTAATCAGCCCCAGCATTTT	CASSERGSFNQPQHF
TRBV6-2/TRBV6-3	-	TRBJ2-1	TRBD1	TGTGCCAGCAGTTACAGAACAGGGGGCTCTACCATTGGCAATGAGCAGTTCTTC	CASSYRTGGSTIGNEQFF
TRBV6-6	-	TRBJ1-4	TRBD1	TGTGCCAGCAGTAACCGGGACAGGAACGAAAAACTGTTTTTT	CASSNRDRNEKLFF
TRBV7-9	once	TRBJ2-2	-	TGTGCCAGCAGCTTAGAAGGCAACACCGGGGAGCTGTTTTTT	CASSLEGNTGELFF
TRBV7-2	-	TRBJ2-4	-	TGTGCCAGCAGCTTAGTGGGGTTCTCGACGGGGAAAGGGATTCAGTACTTC	CASSLVGFSTGKGIQYF
TRBV2	-	TRBJ2-7	-	TGTGCCAGCAGTGTGGACAAGTTCAACCCAAGCTCCTACGAGCAGTACTTC	CASSVDKFNPSSYEQYF
TRBV28	-	TRBJ1-2	-	TGTGCCAGCAGTGATGAACTAGGGAGATCTAACTATGGCTACACCTTC	CASSDELGRSNYGYTF
TRBV5-1	-	TRBJ2-7	-	TGCGCCAGCAGCTTGTGGGGGGCGACCAAGTCCAACGAGCAGTACTTC	CASSLWGATKSNEQYF
TRBV5-1	-	TRBJ1-1	TRBD1	TGCGCCAGCAGCACCTACAGGGGAGGCACTGAAGCTTTCTTT	CASSTYRGGTEAFF
TRBV5-1	-	TRBJ1-3	-	TGCGCCAGCAGCTTGGACAGGGCGGCGGGAAACACCATATATTTT	CASSLDRAAGNTIYF
TRBV18	-	TRBJ1-4	-	TGTGCCAGCTCACCACGGCTAGGCGAAAAACTGTTTTTT	CASSPRLGEKLFF